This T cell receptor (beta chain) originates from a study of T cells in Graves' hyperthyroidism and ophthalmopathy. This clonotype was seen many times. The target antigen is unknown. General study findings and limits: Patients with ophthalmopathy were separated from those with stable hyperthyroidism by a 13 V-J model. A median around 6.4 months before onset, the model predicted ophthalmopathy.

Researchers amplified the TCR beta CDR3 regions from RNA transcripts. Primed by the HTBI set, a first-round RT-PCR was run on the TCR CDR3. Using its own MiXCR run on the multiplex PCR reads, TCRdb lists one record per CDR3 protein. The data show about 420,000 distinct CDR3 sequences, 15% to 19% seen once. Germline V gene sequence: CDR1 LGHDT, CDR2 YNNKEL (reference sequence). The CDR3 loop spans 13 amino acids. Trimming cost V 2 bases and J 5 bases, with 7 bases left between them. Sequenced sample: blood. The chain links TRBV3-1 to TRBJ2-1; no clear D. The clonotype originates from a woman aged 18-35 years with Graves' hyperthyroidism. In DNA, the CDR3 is TGTGCCAGCAGCCAATCGGCCGACAATGAGCAGTTCTTC. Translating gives CASSQSADNEQFF.